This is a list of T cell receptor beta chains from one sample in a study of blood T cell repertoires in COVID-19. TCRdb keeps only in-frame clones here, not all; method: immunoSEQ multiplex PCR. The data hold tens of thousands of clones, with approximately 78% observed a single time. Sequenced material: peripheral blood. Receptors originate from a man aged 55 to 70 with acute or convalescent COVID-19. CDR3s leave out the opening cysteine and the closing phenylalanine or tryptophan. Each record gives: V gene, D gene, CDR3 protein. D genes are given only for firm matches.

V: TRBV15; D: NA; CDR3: ATSRVGGAGNTIY
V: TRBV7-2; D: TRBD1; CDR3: ASSFSGTAYQPQH
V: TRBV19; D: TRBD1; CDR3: ASRGTGFMSSNQPQH
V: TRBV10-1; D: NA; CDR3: ASSSTPGAHLPGEQY
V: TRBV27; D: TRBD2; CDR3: ASRSSGMYEQY
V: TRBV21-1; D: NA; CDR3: ASSGQYRQPQH
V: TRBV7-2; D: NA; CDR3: ASSKDSQGTGNTIY
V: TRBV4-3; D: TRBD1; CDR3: ASSQGEGTVTWDTQY
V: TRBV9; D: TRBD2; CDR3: ASSERLAGVGADTQY
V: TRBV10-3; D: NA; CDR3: AIRREAAGSLTDTQY
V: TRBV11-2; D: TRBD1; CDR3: ASSRFLDRSNEQF
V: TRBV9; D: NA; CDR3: ASSVGTTDTDTQY
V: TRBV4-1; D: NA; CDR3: AAKTPFGNTEAF
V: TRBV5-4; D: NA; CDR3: ASSLWGQNQPQH
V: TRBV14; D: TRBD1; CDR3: ASSRRQGPNEKLF
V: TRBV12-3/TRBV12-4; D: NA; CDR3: ASSSPPRGYT
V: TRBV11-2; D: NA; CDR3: ASSPPGSTGDTQY
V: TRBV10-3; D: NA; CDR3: AISLDRSNGYT
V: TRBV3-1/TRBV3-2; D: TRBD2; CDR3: ASRREYTGELF
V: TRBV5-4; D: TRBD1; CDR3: ASSPAGDRGKTQY
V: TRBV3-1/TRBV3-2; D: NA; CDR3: ASSPPGRAIEKLF
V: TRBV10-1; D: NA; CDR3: ASSEGGMNTEAF
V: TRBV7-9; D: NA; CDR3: ASSLGQKETQY
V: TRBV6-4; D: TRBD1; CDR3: ASSPAPGGDYGYT
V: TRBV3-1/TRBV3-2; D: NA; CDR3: ASSLSRAGPYGYT
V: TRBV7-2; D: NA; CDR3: ASSLVQGSGYT
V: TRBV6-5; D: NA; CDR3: ASYAWRQGSKAF
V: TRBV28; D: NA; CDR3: ASSLTRQNSPGSEKLF
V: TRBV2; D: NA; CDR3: ASSEALRGSEAF
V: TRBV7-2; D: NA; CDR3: ASSTYSYEQY
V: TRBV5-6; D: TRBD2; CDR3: ASFRGGRVYEQY
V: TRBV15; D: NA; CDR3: ATTVDWAYNEQF
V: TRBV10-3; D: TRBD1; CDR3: AISESVFRTGGYEQY
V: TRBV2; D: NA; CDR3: AGGRGYNEQF
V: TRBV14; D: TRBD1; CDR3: ASSQEGQGATSNGYT
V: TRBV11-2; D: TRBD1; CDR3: ASSLDGTGAPRQPQH
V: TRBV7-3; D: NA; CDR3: ASSLMQDTEAF
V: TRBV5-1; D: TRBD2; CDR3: ASSKAGGGDLGEQF
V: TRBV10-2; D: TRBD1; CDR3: ASSQGQANPVNEQY
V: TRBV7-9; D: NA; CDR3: ASSLAGALNGYT
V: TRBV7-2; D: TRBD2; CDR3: ASSLSGGITDTQY
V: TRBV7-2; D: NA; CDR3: ASSLQGHQETQY
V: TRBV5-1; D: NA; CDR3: ASSLDAGRTGELF
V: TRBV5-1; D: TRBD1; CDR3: ASTGGTGLLGTEAF
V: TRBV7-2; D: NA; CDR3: ASSLGVGGETQY
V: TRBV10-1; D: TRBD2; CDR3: ASSEYYLAGQF
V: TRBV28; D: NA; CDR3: ASSFIGGPQH
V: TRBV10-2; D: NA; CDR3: ASRPGTRGDQPQH
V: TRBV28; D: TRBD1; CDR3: ASSLIRVGTGGKEQY
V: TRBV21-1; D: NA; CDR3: ATPPPGHTNYGYT
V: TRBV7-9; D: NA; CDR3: ASSPTETNTEAF
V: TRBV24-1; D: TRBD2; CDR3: ATSDRRTSGSGNEQF
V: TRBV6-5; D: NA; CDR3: AILEPTVNTEAF